This T cell receptor beta chain originates from a study of blood T cells in healthy people across ages. Per germline, CDR1 KGHDR and CDR2 SFDVKD. The CDR3 consists of 14 residues. V was pared by 3 bases and J by 5 bases, with 10 bases between. They isolated at least 6 million PBMCs from each sample. It was with a sample-barcoded 5' primer and a J-beta primer mix that a second PCR of about 7 to 12 cycles was run. TCRdb re-called the 5' RACE reads through MiXCR, storing one row per CDR3 protein. In the table there are about a million distinct CDR3 sequences, about 51% of which are singletons. This clonotype was seen a few times. Antigen: not known. Study-wide points: Strong correlation existed between TCR beta diversity and naive T cell percentage.

This TCR was sampled from a woman aged 60-75 years in good health. Sequenced sample: blood. The rearrangement joins TRBV24-1 to TRBJ1-5; D is perhaps TRBD1 (6 bases). The CDR3 region has the DNA TGTGCCACCAGTGATAGGGGGATCTATCAGCCCCAGCATTTT. Translation: CATSDRGIYQPQHF.